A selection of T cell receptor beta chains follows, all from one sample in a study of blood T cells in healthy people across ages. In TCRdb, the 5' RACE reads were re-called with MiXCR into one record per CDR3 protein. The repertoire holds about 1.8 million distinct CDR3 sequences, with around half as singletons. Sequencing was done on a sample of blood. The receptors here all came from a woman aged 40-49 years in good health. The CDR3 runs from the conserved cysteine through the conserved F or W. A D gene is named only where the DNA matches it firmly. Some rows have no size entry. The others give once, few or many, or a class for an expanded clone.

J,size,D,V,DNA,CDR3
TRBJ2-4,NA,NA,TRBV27,TGTGCCAGCAGTTCGAGGAACGCCCGGGGGCAGTACTTC,CASSSRNARGQYF
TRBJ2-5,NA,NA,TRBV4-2,TGTACCAGCAGCTATAGCACTGAGACCCAGTACTTC,CTSSYSTETQYF
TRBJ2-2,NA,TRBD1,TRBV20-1,TGCAGTGCTAGACCGCAGACAGGGGGCGCGGAGCTGTTTTTT,CSARPQTGGAELFF
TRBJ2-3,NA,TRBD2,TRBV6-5,TGTGCCAGCAGTTCCGGGACTAGCGGCGCGGATACGCAGTATTTT,CASSSGTSGADTQYF
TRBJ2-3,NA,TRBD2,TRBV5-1,TGCGCCAGCAGCCCGGGACTAGCGGGGGGGCAAAGAGATACGCAGTATTTT,CASSPGLAGGQRDTQYF
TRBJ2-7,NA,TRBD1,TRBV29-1,TGCAGCGTTGGAGGACAGGGGGTCCGCGAGCAGTACTTC,CSVGGQGVREQYF
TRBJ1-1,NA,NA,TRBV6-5,TGTGCCAGCACCCCACGGGGGACGAACACTGAAGCTTTCTTT,CASTPRGTNTEAFF
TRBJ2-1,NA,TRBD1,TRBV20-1,TGCAGTGCGGCCGGGACAGGGGGCACGTGGGACTACAATGAGCAGTTCTTC,CSAAGTGGTWDYNEQFF
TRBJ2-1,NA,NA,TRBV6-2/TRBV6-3,TGTGCCAGCGTCCGTAGCGGATCGAATGAGCAGTTCTTC,CASVRSGSNEQFF
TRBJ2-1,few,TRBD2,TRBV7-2,TGTGCCAGCAGCACCAGGACTAGCAATGAGCAGTTCTTC,CASSTRTSNEQFF
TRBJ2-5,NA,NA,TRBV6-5,TGTGTCAGCAAAAGTCGGGAGACCCAGTACTTC,CVSKSRETQYF
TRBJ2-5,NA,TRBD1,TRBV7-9,TGTGCCAGCAGGTCGGGGACAGGAAAAGAGGCCCAGTACTTC,CASRSGTGKEAQYF
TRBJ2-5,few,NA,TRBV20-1,TGCAGTGCTAGAGCTCGGGACTACCAAGAGACCCAGTACTTC,CSARARDYQETQYF
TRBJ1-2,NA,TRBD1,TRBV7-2,TGTGCCAGCAGCTTAGACGGGACAGGAAGGGCCCATGGCTACACCTTC,CASSLDGTGRAHGYTF
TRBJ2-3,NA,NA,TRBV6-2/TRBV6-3,TGTGCCAGCCGGAGAGCCACAGATACGCAGTATTTT,CASRRATDTQYF
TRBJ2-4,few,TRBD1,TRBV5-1,TGCGCCAGCAGCCCCGAGGGACAGCTTTTAAACATTCAGTACTTC,CASSPEGQLLNIQYF
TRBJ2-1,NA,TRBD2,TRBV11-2,TGTGCCAGCAGCTTGTCTAGCGGGGCCGCCTACAATGAGCAGTTCTTC,CASSLSSGAAYNEQFF
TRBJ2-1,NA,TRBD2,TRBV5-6,TGTGCCAGCAGGGGTATACTAGCGGGGACCTCCTACAATGAGCAGTTCTTC,CASRGILAGTSYNEQFF
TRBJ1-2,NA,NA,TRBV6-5,TGTGCCAGCAGGGTTGACTTTTATTCTAACTATGGCTACACCTTC,CASRVDFYSNYGYTF
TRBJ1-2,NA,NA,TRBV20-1,TGCAGTGCTAGAGAGAAGTCCTTTTCCGATAACTATGGCTACACCTTC,CSAREKSFSDNYGYTF
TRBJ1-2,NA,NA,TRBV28,TGTGCCAGCAGTTTGGCTGGGCAGGGCTATGGCCACACCTTC,CASSLAGQGYGHTF
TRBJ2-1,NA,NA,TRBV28,TGTGCCAGCAGTGGGCGCAAGTACTACAATGAGCAGTTCTTC,CASSGRKYYNEQFF
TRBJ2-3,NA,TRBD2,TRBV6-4,TGTGCCAGCAGTGAAGGGAGGGTCTTTGGTAACACAGATACGCAGTATTTT,CASSEGRVFGNTDTQYF
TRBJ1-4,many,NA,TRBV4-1,TGCGCCAGCAGCCCGGCCGGGGGATTATGGGATGAAAAACTGTTTTTT,CASSPAGGLWDEKLFF
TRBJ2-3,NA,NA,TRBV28,TGTGCCAGCAGTGTGGGGGGATCGGGAGATACGCAGTATTTT,CASSVGGSGDTQYF
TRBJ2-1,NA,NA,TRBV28,TGTGCCAGCAGTGAGGACGGCAACCAAGAGACCCAGTTCTTC,CASSEDGNQETQFF
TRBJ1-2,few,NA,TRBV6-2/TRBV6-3,TGTGCCAGCAGTCGACCTTTGGACTATGGCTACACCTTC,CASSRPLDYGYTF
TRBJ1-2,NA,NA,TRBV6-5,TGTGCCAGCAGTTCCCTTAGAACCACAACCCTAGCTAACTATGGCTACACCTTC,CASSSLRTTTLANYGYTF
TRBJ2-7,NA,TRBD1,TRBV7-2,TGTGCCAGCAGCTTTAGTACACAGGGGGCAGGGTACGAGCAGTACTTC,CASSFSTQGAGYEQYF
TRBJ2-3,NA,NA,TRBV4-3,TGCGCCAGCAGCCAAGTTGTCCCCGGGGATACGCAGTATTTT,CASSQVVPGDTQYF
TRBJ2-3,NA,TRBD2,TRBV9,TGTGCCAGCAGCGACGGGACTACCACAGATACGCAGTATTTT,CASSDGTTTDTQYF
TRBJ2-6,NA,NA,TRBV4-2,TGTGCCAGCAGCCAGCCGGGACGGACCTTGTCTGGGGCCAACGTCCTGACTTTC,CASSQPGRTLSGANVLTF
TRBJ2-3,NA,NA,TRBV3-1,TGTGCCAGCAGCCAAGATATCCGGGTTCTGAGCACAGATACGCAGTATTTT,CASSQDIRVLSTDTQYF
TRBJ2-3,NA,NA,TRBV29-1,TGCAGCGTTGAAAGGGGGTACGACAGTGGGCGCCCAGATACGCAGTATTTT,CSVERGYDSGRPDTQYF
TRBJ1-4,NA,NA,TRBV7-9,TGTGCCAGCAGCTTAGCCTCAGTCCGGGACGCCTATGAAAAACTGTTTTTT,CASSLASVRDAYEKLFF
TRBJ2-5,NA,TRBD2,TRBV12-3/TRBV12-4,TGTGCCAGCAGAGTTAGCGGGGTCCAAGAGACCCAGTACTTC,CASRVSGVQETQYF
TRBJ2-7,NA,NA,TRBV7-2,TGTGCCAGCAGCTCAGCCCCACCTGACGGGGGCTCCTACGAGCAGTACTTC,CASSSAPPDGGSYEQYF
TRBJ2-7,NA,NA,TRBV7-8,TGTGCCAGCAGCTCTTCTGCGGGGCCCGTCTACGAGCAGTACTTC,CASSSSAGPVYEQYF
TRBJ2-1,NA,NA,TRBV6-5,TGTGCCAGCAGTAACGTTAACAATGAGCAGTTCTTC,CASSNVNNEQFF
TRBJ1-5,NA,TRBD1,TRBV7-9,TGTGCCAGCAACCAAGGACAGGGTAGCAATCAGCCCCAGCATTTT,CASNQGQGSNQPQHF